These T cell receptor beta chains were read from a single sample in a study of immune cell composition in non-small cell lung cancer. The table came from immunoSEQ multiplex PCR; TCRdb's copy has only in-frame clones and leaves some out. The top ten clones hold around 8.2% of a sample with 7,500 to 9,000 clones, roughly 65% of them seen once. Source material: lung tumor tissue. The receptors originated from a human donor with non-small cell lung cancer. Both conserved end residues are part of each CDR3. Fields, in order: J gene, D gene, V gene, CDR3 length, clone size, CDR3 protein, CDR3 DNA. D genes are given only for firm matches. Size values are once, few and many counts, or a class for expanded clones, and some rows have none.

TRBJ1-1	.	TRBV5-1	13	.	CASSEATGIGAFF	TGCGCCAGCAGCGAAGCCACAGGGATAGGGGCTTTCTTT
TRBJ2-1	TRBD2	TRBV5-4	15	.	CASSLDGGVDNEQFF	TGTGCCAGCAGCTTGGATGGGGGGGTGGACAATGAGCAGTTCTTC
TRBJ1-1	.	TRBV5-1	14	medium-sized	CASSSGQPNTEAFF	TGCGCCAGCAGCTCTGGACAGCCGAACACTGAAGCTTTCTTT
TRBJ1-3	TRBD1	TRBV19	17	.	CASSPTGTVNAGNTIYF	TGTGCCAGTAGTCCGACCGGGACAGTGAACGCTGGAAACACCATATATTTT
TRBJ1-3	.	TRBV11-2	13	.	CASSFSRQEGIYF	TGTGCCAGCAGCTTTTCTCGACAGGAAGGCATATATTTT
TRBJ1-5	.	TRBV2	14	few	CATTGSRGNQPQHF	TGTGCCACAACGGGATCCAGGGGTAATCAGCCCCAGCATTTT
TRBJ2-5	TRBD2	TRBV18	14	.	CASSPWSGGETQYF	TGTGCCAGCTCACCATGGTCGGGGGGAGAGACCCAGTACTTC
TRBJ1-1	.	TRBV10-3	13	.	CAITKGGNTEAFF	TGTGCCATCACGAAAGGAGGGAACACTGAAGCTTTCTTT
TRBJ1-4	TRBD1	TRBV7-8	18	medium-sized	CASSLASRDRSDNEKLFF	TGTGCCAGCAGCTTAGCGTCCCGGGACAGGTCCGATAATGAAAAACTGTTTTTT
TRBJ2-7	TRBD2	TRBV19	15	few	CASTSGLGRSVEQYF	TGTGCCAGTACCTCCGGACTAGGACGGAGTGTAGAGCAGTACTTC
TRBJ2-1	.	TRBV13	15	.	CASSGGQGRGGEQFF	TGTGCCAGCAGCGGAGGACAGGGCAGGGGGGGTGAGCAGTTCTTC
TRBJ2-5	.	TRBV7-3	14	.	CASSPSGGARTQYF	TGTGCCAGCAGCCCCAGTGGGGGGGCCAGGACCCAGTACTTC
TRBJ2-1	.	TRBV9	14	.	CASSGVRGFNEQFF	TGTGCCAGCAGCGGGGTACGGGGGTTCAATGAGCAGTTCTTC
TRBJ2-3	TRBD2	TRBV2	17	.	CASSDTSGTRRTDTQYF	TGTGCCAGCAGCGACACTAGCGGCACACGACGCACAGATACGCAGTATTTT
TRBJ1-4	.	TRBV5-6	14	.	CASSLGRSGEKLFF	TGTGCCAGCAGCTTGGGGAGAAGTGGTGAAAAACTGTTTTTT
TRBJ1-3	TRBD1	TRBV18	15	.	CASSSNRGPGNTIYF	TGTGCCAGCTCATCGAACAGGGGGCCTGGAAACACCATATATTTT
TRBJ1-2	.	TRBV11-2	14	.	CASSPQTGSDGYTF	TGTGCCAGCAGCCCTCAGACAGGATCGGATGGCTACACCTTC
TRBJ1-2	TRBD1	TRBV4-2	15	.	CASSYIGQGGYGYTF	TGTGCCAGCAGTTACATTGGACAGGGCGGCTATGGCTACACCTTC
TRBJ2-5	TRBD2	TRBV18	20	.	CASSPRIAGGPGSGQETQYF	TGTGCCAGCTCACCACGTATTGCGGGAGGGCCAGGGAGCGGTCAAGAGACCCAGTACTTC
TRBJ2-1	TRBD2	TRBV11-2	14	.	CASSSEREWGEQFF	TGTGCCAGCAGCTCTGAGCGGGAGTGGGGTGAGCAGTTCTTC
TRBJ1-2	.	TRBV9	14	.	CASSVGERGYGYTF	TGTGCCAGCAGCGTAGGGGAGAGAGGCTATGGCTACACCTTC
TRBJ1-6	TRBD1	TRBV6-5	14	.	CASSYLGTDSPLHF	TGTGCCAGCAGTTACCTGGGGACAGACTCACCCCTCCACTTT
TRBJ2-1	TRBD2	TRBV5-1	16	.	CASSLGSGGAYNEQFF	TGCGCCAGCAGCTTGGGTAGCGGGGGGGCCTACAATGAGCAGTTCTTC
TRBJ1-5	TRBD1	TRBV12-5	15	.	CASAPGGYSNQPQHF	TGTGCTAGTGCCCCAGGGGGATATAGCAATCAGCCCCAGCATTTT
TRBJ2-7	.	TRBV13	12	.	CATQRFSYEQYF	TGTGCCACCCAGCGGTTTTCCTACGAGCAGTACTTC
TRBJ2-1	TRBD1	TRBV11-2	15	.	CASSLEGQGYNEQFF	TGTGCCAGCAGCTTAGAGGGACAGGGATACAATGAGCAGTTCTTC
TRBJ1-2	TRBD1	TRBV23-1	16	.	CASSHARDRANYGYTF	TGCGCCAGCAGTCATGCCCGGGACAGAGCTAACTATGGCTACACCTTC
TRBJ1-1	TRBD1	TRBV28	15	few	CASSYRGQGGTEAFF	TGTGCCAGCAGTTATCGGGGACAGGGGGGGACTGAAGCTTTCTTT
TRBJ1-3	.	TRBV2	15	.	CASTPQILSGNTIYF	TGTGCCAGCACCCCGCAGATTCTCTCTGGAAACACCATATATTTT
TRBJ1-2	TRBD1	TRBV29-1	13	.	CSAGQGTNYGYTF	TGCAGCGCCGGACAGGGGACTAACTATGGCTACACCTTC
TRBJ1-2	TRBD1	TRBV9	14	.	CASSGKQGNYGYTF	TGTGCCAGCAGCGGGAAACAGGGGAACTATGGCTACACCTTC
TRBJ2-1	TRBD2	TRBV6-4	15	once	CASSDSTSGGAEQFF	TGTGCCAGCAGTGACTCGACTAGCGGGGGGGCTGAGCAGTTCTTC
TRBJ2-2	.	TRBV11-3	13	few	CASSFFSTGELFF	TGTGCCAGCAGCTTTTTCAGCACCGGGGAGCTGTTTTTT
TRBJ2-2	.	TRBV11-1	15	.	CASSPRRGLTGELFF	TGTGCCAGCAGCCCCCGGCGCGGCCTCACCGGGGAGCTGTTTTTT
TRBJ2-1	TRBD2	TRBV7-9	18	.	CASSLERGGRALGNEQFF	TGTGCCAGCAGCTTAGAAAGGGGCGGGAGGGCCCTCGGTAATGAGCAGTTCTTC
TRBJ2-3	TRBD2	TRBV6-5	15	.	CASSPRGGRTDTQYF	TGTGCCAGCAGCCCCCGGGGGGGCCGTACAGATACGCAGTATTTT
TRBJ1-6	.	TRBV7-2	13	few	CASSERRGSPLHF	TGTGCCAGCAGCGAAAGGAGGGGTTCACCCCTCCACTTT